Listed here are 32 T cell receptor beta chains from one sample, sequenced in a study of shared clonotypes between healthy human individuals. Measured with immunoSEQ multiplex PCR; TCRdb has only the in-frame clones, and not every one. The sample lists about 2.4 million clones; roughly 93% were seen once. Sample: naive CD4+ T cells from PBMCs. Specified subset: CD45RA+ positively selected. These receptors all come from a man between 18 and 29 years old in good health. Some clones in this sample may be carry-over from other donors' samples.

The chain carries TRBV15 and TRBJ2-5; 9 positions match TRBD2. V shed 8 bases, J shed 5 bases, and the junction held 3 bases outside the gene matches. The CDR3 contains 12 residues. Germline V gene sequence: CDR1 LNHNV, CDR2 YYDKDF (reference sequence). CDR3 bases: TGTGCCACCCGGGCGGGAGGGGAGACCCAGTACTTC. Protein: CATRAGGETQYF.

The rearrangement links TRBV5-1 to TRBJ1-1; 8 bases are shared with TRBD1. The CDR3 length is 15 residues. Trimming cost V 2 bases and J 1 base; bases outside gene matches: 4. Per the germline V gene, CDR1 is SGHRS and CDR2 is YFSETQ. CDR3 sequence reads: CASSFQTGANTEAFF. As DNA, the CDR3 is TGCGCCAGCAGCTTCCAGACAGGGGCGAACACTGAAGCTTTCTTT. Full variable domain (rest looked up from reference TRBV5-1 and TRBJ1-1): KAGVTQTPRYLIKTRGQQVTLSCSPISGHRSVSWYQQTPGQGLQFLFEYFSETQRNKGNFPGRFSGRQFSNSRSEMNVSTLELGDSALYLCASSFQTGANTEAFFGQGTRLTVV.

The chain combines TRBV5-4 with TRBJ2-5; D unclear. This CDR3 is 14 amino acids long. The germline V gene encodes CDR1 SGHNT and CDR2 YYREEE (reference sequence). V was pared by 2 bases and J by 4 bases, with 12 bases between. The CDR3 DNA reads TGTGCCAGCAGCTTTCCAGGAAGGTCAGAGACCCAGTACTTC. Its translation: CASSFPGRSETQYF.

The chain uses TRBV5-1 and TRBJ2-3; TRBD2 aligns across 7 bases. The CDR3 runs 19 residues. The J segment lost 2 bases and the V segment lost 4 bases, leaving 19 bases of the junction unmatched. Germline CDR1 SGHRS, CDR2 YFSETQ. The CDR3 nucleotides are TGCGCCAGCAGCAACGCTCGGGCTTATGCGGGAGTAAACACAGATACGCAGTATTTT. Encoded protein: CASSNARAYAGVNTDTQYF. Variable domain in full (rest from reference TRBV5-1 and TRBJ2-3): KAGVTQTPRYLIKTRGQQVTLSCSPISGHRSVSWYQQTPGQGLQFLFEYFSETQRNKGNFPGRFSGRQFSNSRSEMNVSTLELGDSALYLCASSNARAYAGVNTDTQYFGPGTRLTVL.

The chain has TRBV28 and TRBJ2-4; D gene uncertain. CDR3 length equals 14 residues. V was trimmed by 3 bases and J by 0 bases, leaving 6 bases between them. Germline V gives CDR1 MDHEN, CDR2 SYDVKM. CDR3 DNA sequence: TGTGCCAGCAGTTTGGTGGCAGCCAAAAACATTCAGTACTTC. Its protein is CASSLVAAKNIQYF.

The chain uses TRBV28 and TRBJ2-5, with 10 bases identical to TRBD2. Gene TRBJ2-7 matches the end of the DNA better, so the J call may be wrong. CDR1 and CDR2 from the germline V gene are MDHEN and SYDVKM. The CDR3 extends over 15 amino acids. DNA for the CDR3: TGTGCCAGCAGTTCCCCTAGCGGGAGCCCCTACGAGCAGTACTTC. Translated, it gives CASSSPSGSPYEQYF.

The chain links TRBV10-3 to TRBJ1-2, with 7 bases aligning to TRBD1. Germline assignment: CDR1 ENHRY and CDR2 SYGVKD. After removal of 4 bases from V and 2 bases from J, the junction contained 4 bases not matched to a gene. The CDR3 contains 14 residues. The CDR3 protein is CAISVGGDNYGYTF. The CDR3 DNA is TGTGCCATCAGTGTAGGGGGCGACAACTATGGCTACACCTTC.

CDR3 region: CASSSPSGRRNEQYF. The CDR3 DNA reads TGTGCCAGCAGTTCGCCTAGCGGGAGGCGGAACGAGCAGTACTTC. V usage is TRBV28 and J usage is TRBJ2-7, with 11 bases aligning to TRBD2. Germline values: CDR1 MDHEN, CDR2 SYDVKM. With V trimmed by 4 bases and J by 5 bases, 7 bases remained unmatched. The CDR3 extends over 15 amino acids.

The CDR3 nucleotides are TGTGCCAGCAGTGAAGCTAGTGCCGGAAACACCATATATTTT. Its protein is CASSEASAGNTIYF. The chain uses TRBV2 and TRBJ1-3; D uncertain. The CDR3 is 14 amino acids. V shed 0 bases and J shed 4 bases, with 7 bases lying between them. Germline assignment: CDR1 SNHLY and CDR2 FYNNEI.

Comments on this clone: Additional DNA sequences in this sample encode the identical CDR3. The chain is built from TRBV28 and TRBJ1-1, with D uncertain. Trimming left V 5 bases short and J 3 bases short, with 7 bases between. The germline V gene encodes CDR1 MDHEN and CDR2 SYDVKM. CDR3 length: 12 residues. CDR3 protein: CASSPIHTEAFF. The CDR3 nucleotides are TGTGCCAGCAGTCCCATACACACTGAAGCTTTCTTT.

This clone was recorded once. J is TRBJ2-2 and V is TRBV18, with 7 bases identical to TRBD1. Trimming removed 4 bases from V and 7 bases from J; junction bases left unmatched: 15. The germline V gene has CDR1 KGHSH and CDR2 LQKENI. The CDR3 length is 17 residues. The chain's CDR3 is CASSRIPPATGIGELFF. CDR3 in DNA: TGTGCCAGCTCACGTATCCCACCGGCGACAGGGATCGGGGAGCTGTTTTTT. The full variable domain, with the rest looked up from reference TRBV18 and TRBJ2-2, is NAGVMQNPRHLVRRRGQEARLRCSPMKGHSHVYWYRQLPEEGLKFMVYLQKENIIDESGMPKERFSAEFPKEGPSILRIQQVVRGDSAAYFCASSRIPPATGIGELFFGEGSRLTVL.

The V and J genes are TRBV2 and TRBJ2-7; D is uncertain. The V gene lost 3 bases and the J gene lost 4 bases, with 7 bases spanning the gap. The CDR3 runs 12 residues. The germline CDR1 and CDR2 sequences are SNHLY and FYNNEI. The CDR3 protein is CASSEAEYEQYF. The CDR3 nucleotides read TGTGCCAGCAGTGAGGCAGAGTACGAGCAGTACTTC.

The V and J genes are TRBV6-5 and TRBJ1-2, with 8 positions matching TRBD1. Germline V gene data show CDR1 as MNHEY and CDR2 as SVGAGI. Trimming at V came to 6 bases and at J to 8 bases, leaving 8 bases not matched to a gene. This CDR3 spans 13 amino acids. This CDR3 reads CASRNGQGQGYTF. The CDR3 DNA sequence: TGTGCCAGCAGGAACGGACAGGGTCAAGGCTACACCTTC.

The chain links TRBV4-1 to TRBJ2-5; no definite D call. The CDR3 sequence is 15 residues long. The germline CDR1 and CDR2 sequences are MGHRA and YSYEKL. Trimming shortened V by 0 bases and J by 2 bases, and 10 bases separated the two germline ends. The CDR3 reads CASSQDGWRQETQYF. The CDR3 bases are TGCGCCAGCAGCCAAGACGGCTGGCGGCAAGAGACCCAGTACTTC.

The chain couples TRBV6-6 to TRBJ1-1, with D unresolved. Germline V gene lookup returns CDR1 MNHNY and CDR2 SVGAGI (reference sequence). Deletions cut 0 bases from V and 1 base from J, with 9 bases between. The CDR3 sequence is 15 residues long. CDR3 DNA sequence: TGTGCCAGCAGTTACTCGCCTCGGGGGAACACTGAAGCTTTCTTT. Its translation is CASSYSPRGNTEAFF.

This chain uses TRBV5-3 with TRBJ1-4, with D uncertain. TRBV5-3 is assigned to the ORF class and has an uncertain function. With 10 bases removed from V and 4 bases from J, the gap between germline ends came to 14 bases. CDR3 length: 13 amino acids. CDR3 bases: TGTGCCCGCCCAGCGGCCGGTAATGAAAAACTGTTTTTT. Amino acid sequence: CARPAAGNEKLFF.

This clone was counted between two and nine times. The CDR3 sequence is CASSERQGDYGYTF. The CDR3 DNA sequence: TGTGCCAGCAGCGAGAGACAGGGTGACTATGGCTACACCTTC. The rearrangement uses TRBV7-9 and TRBJ1-2, with 7 bases fitting TRBD1. This CDR3 contains 14 residues. Germline CDR1 is SEHNR and CDR2 is FQNEAQ (reference sequence). V shed 5 bases and J 3 bases; nucleotides not matched to a gene: 6.

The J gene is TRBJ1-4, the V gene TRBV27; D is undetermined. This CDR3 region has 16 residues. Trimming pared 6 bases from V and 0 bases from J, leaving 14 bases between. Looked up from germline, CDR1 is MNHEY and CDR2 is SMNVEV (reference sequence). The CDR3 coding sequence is TGTGCCAGCAGACCCGGGCTCTATGCAACTAATGAAAAACTGTTTTTT. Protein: CASRPGLYATNEKLFF.

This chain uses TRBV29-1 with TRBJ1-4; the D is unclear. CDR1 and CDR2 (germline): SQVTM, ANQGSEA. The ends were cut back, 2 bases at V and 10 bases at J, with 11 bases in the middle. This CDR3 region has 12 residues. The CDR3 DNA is TGCAGCGTTGAATCGCAGTCCGCAAAACTGTTTTTT. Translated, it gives CSVESQSAKLFF.

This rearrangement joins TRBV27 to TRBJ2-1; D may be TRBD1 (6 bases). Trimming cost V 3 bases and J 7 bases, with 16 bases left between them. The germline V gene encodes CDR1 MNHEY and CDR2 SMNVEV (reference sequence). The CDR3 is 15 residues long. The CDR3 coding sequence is TGTGCCAGCAGTTTGAGACAGGTATTATTAAATGAGCAGTTCTTC. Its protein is CASSLRQVLLNEQFF.

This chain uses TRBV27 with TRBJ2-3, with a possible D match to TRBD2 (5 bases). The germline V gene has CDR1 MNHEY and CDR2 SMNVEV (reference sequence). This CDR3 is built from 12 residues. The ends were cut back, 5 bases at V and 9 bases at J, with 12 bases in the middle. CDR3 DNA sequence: TGTGCCAGCAGTACGCCTAGCCGGACGCAGTATTTT. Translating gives CASSTPSRTQYF.

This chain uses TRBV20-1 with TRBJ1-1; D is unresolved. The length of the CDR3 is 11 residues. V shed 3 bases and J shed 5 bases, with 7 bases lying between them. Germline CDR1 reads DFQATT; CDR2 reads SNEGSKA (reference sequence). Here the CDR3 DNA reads TGCAGTGCTAGTTTGGAGACTGAAGCTTTCTTT. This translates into CSASLETEAFF.

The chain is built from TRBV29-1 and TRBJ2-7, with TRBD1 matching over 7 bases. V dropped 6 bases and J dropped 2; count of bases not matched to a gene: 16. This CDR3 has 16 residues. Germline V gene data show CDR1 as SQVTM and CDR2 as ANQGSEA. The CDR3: CSVSVASGTAPYEQYF. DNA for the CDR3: TGCAGCGTATCCGTGGCTTCTGGGACAGCCCCCTACGAGCAGTACTTC.

CDR3 loop: CASSFSGFSYGYTF. DNA for the CDR3: TGTGCCAGCAGCTTCTCGGGCTTTAGCTATGGCTACACCTTC. The V gene is TRBV5-6, the J gene TRBJ1-2; no definite D call. The CDR3 sequence is 14 residues long. CDR1 SGHDT and CDR2 YYEEEE come from the germline V gene. V was clipped by 2 bases and J by 4 bases, with 12 bases between them. The complete variable domain, with remaining parts taken from reference TRBV5-6 and TRBJ1-2, reads DAGVTQSPTHLIKTRGQQVTLRCSPKSGHDTVSWYQQALGQGPQFIFQYYEEEERQRGNFPDRFSGHQFPNYSSELNVNALLLGDSALYLCASSFSGFSYGYTFGSGTRLTVV.

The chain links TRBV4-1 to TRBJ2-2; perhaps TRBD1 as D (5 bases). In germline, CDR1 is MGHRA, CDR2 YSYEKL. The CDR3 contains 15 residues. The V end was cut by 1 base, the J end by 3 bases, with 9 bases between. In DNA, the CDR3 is TGCGCCAGCAGCCAAGCTGGGGCGGACACCGGGGAGCTGTTTTTT. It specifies CASSQAGADTGELFF.

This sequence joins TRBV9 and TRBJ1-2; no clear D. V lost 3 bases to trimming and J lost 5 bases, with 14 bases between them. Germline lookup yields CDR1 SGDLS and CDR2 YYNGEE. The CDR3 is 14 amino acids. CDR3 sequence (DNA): TGTGCCAGCAGCGCCCGAACTACAGAATATGGCTACACCTTC. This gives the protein CASSARTTEYGYTF.

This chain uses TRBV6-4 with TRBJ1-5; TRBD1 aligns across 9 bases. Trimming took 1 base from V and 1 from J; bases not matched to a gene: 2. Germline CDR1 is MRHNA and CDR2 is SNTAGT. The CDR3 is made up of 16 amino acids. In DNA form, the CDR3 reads TGTGCCAGCAGTGACTACAGGGGGCAAAGCAATCAGCCCCAGCATTTT. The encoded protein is CASSDYRGQSNQPQHF.

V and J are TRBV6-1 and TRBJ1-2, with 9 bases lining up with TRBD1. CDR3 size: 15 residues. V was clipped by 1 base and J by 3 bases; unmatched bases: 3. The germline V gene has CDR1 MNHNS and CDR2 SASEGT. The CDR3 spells CASSEGTGVDYGYTF. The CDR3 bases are TGTGCCAGCAGTGAAGGGACAGGGGTTGACTATGGCTACACCTTC.

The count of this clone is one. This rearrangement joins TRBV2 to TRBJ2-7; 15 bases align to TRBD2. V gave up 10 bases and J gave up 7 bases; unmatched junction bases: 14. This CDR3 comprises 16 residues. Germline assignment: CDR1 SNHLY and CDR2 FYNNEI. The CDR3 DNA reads TGTGCCACACGCGATGGACTAGCGGGAGGGCCGGGGGAGCAGTACTTC. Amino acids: CATRDGLAGGPGEQYF.

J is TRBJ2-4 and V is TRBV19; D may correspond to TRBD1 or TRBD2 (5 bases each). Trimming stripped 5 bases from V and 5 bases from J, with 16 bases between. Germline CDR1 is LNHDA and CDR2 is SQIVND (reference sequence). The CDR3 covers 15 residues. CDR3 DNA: TGTGCCAGTAGTGATCAGGGACGTACCCAAAACATTCAGTACTTC. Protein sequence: CASSDQGRTQNIQYF.

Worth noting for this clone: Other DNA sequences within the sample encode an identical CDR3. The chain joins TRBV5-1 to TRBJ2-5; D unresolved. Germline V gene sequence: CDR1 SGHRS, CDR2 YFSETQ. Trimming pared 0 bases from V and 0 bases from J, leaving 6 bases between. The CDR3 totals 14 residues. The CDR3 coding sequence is TGCGCCAGCAGCTTGGAAGGACACCAAGAGACCCAGTACTTC. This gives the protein CASSLEGHQETQYF.

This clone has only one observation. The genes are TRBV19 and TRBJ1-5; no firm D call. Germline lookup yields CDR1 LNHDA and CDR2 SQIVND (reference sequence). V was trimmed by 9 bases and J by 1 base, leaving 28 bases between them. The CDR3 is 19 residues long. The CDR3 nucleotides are TGTGCCAGCAACAACAAAGCAGCGCTGGGCATGGGAAGCAATCAGCCCCAGCATTTT. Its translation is CASNNKAALGMGSNQPQHF.